The clone carrying this TCR beta chain came up a few times. The data stem from a study of T-cell reconstitution after alpha-beta-depleted transplantation in children. Unique molecular identifiers were built into the TCRbeta library. TCRdb used MiXCR to reprocess the PCR reads, holding one entry per CDR3 protein. This sample carries roughly 350,000 distinct CDR3 sequences, about a tenth of them seen once, and the ten largest clones take about 2.3%. This CDR3 contains 13 residues. V was shortened by 5 bases and J by 6 bases, with 11 bases between the two germline ends. Germline V CDR1 and CDR2: LNHNV, YYDKDF (reference sequence).

The J gene is TRBJ1-5, the V gene TRBV15; D is unresolved. The sequenced sample was PBMCs from the stem cell graft donor, obtained from the stem cell graft. The sequence derives from a human donor who donated a stem cell graft to a child with acute lymphoblastic leukemia. The CDR3 spells CATSPATGQPQHF. In DNA, the CDR3 is TGTGCCACCAGCCCGGCCACGGGTCAGCCCCAGCATTTT.